This TCR beta chain was identified in a study of T cell repertoires in cytomegalovirus infection (dated by TCRdb to about 2019). About the study as a whole: Donor HLA type was relevant to the analysis, because carriage of CMV infection together with the matching HLA type was indicated by public TCR beta signatures. What the authors observed across the whole study: In the ex vivo response, HLA-C-restricted CMV-specific TCR beta clonotypes were dominant, and in two of eight donors the single most frequent clonotype came from this HLA-C-restricted group. Carriers of CMV infection plus the relevant HLA type were discriminated by the cumulative frequency of public TCR beta family members in the study cohort and in an independent roughly 320-donor cohort.

V loses 6 bases at its end and J loses 3 bases; junction bases beyond the gene matches: 4. The germline V gene sets CDR1 to SNHLY and CDR2 to FYNNEI. The CDR3, from cysteine to phenylalanine, totals 14 residues. The kept DNA is CDR3 alone, 42 bases in frame from the first base. On this clonotype itself: No antigen is known for it. Per-base quality was not reported, and no clone a single base away is much larger than it.

TCRdb records Illumina HiSeq 1500 as the sequencer. The public reads were reanalyzed by TCRdb: fastp trimming at Q25, MiXCR alignment, in-frame beta chains only. Every entry covers one CDR3 protein and lists the most common genes and DNA from its rows. For this sample the table gives about 440,000 distinct CDR3 sequences, of which approximately 31% were detected only once. Approximately 13% of the sample comes from the top ten. This TCR was recovered from a human donor in good health (CMV status not recorded). Some clones in this sample may be carry-over from other donors' samples. This chain joins TRBV2 to TRBJ2-3, with 9 junctional bases fitting TRBD1. Sequenced sample: PBMCs. The CDR3 is CASSRDRVTDTQYF. The DNA is as follows: TGTGCCAGCAGCCGGGACAGGGTAACAGATACGCAGTATTTT.